This entry lists 16 T cell receptor beta chains sequenced from one sample in a study of T cell responses to AZD1222 COVID-19 vaccine. Sequenced by immunoSEQ multiplex PCR; TCRdb stores in-frame clones only, minus some. The sample holds roughly 56,000 clones, approximately 85% seen once. The material was peripheral blood, obtained on day 0 of AZD1222 vaccination. These receptors all come from an adult in good health.

CDR3 DNA sequence: TGTGCCAGCAGCCGGGCCATAGGGGTCTACAATGAGCAGTTCTTC. This codes for CASSRAIGVYNEQFF. The rearrangement uses TRBV9 and TRBJ2-1; tentative D call: TRBD1 (5 bases). Per germline, CDR1 SGDLS and CDR2 YYNGEE. The length of the CDR3 is 15 residues. V was cut by 4 bases and J by 3 bases, with 14 bases left in between.

The chain links TRBV14 to TRBJ1-3; D call uncertain. Germline V gene sequence: CDR1 SGHDN, CDR2 FVKESK. V gave up 3 bases and J gave up 4 bases, with 10 bases separating them. The length of the CDR3 is 14 residues. In DNA, the CDR3 is TGTGCCAGCAGCCATCATCGGCGGGGAAACACCATATATTTT. Protein: CASSHHRRGNTIYF.

The CDR3 here is CASSLIAGTGHSYEQYF. Written as DNA, the CDR3 is TGTGCCAGCAGTTTAATCGCCGGGACAGGGCACTCCTACGAGCAGTACTTC. The chain uses TRBV27 and TRBJ2-7; 9 bases match TRBD1. The CDR3 is made up of 17 amino acids. The junction had 8 bases not matched to a gene; V was cut back by 2 bases and J by 0 bases. Germline V gives CDR1 MNHEY, CDR2 SMNVEV (reference sequence).

V gene TRBV7-9 combines with J gene TRBJ2-3; D is undetermined. Trimming shortened V by 1 base and J by 4 bases, and 3 bases separated the two germline ends. CDR1 SEHNR and CDR2 FQNEAQ come from the germline V gene (reference sequence). The CDR3 has 12 residues. For the CDR3, the DNA is TGTGCCAGCAGCTTAGGTCCAGATACGCAGTATTTT. This sequence encodes CASSLGPDTQYF.

The table lists this clone with a count of one. The genes are TRBV2 and TRBJ2-1, with D perhaps matching TRBD1 or TRBD2 (6 bases each). V gave up 5 bases and J gave up 5 bases, with 19 bases separating them. CDR3 length: 16 amino acids. CDR1 SNHLY and CDR2 FYNNEI come from the germline V gene. CDR3 in amino acids: CASSLRGARVNNEQFF. The CDR3 DNA reads as TGTGCCAGCAGTCTAAGGGGGGCCAGGGTTAACAATGAGCAGTTCTTC. Variable domain in full (rest from reference TRBV2 and TRBJ2-1): EPEVTQTPSHQVTQMGQEVILRCVPISNHLYFYWYRQILGQKVEFLVSFYNNEISEKSEIFDDQFSVERPDGSNFTLKIRSTKLEDSAMYFCASSLRGARVNNEQFFGPGTRLTVL.

This chain links TRBV19 with TRBJ2-7, with 8 bases matching TRBD2. Germline trimming cut 3 bases from V and 2 bases from J; bases unmatched to any gene: 6. This CDR3 contains 15 residues. Germline CDR1 LNHDA, CDR2 SQIVND (reference sequence). For the CDR3, the DNA is TGTGCCAGTAGTATGGGGAGCGGGGGAACCTACGAGCAGTACTTC. Translation: CASSMGSGGTYEQYF.

The chain couples TRBV2 to TRBJ1-5, with a tentative D call TRBD1 (6 bases). V was cut by 4 bases and J by 6 bases, with 19 bases left in between. This CDR3 comprises 16 residues. The germline gives CDR1 SNHLY, CDR2 FYNNEI. The CDR3 sequence: CASSGLIQGGGQPQHF. CDR3 coding DNA: TGTGCCAGCAGTGGGTTAATCCAGGGAGGGGGTCAGCCCCAGCATTTT.

This chain joins TRBV29-1 and TRBJ1-2; D unclear. The CDR3 is 12 amino acids. V lost 3 bases, J lost 8 bases, and 13 bases lay in between. CDR1 and CDR2 (germline): SQVTM, ANQGSEA. DNA of the CDR3: TGCAGCGTTGACATAGGTTCTGGAGGCTACACCTTC. Translation: CSVDIGSGGYTF.

The chain links TRBV2 to TRBJ2-7; D unclear. Trimming pared 6 bases from V and 4 bases from J, leaving 10 bases between. Per the germline V gene, CDR1 is SNHLY and CDR2 is FYNNEI. The CDR3 is made up of 12 amino acids. The CDR3: CASRAEQYEQYF. CDR3 sequence (DNA): TGTGCCAGCAGGGCAGAACAATACGAGCAGTACTTC.

The chain recombines TRBV3-1 (or the pseudogene TRBV3-2) with TRBJ2-1; 9 bases are shared with TRBD1. This CDR3 has 14 amino acids. Germline V gene lookup returns CDR1 LGHDT and CDR2 YNNKEL (reference sequence). The V gene end was trimmed by 4 bases and the J gene end by 7 bases; junction bases not matched to a gene: 5. Written as DNA, the CDR3 is TGTGCCAGCAGCCTCGGGACAGGGTGGAATGAGCAGTTCTTC. Its protein product is CASSLGTGWNEQFF.

This clone came up a few times. J is TRBJ2-2 and V is TRBV6-4; 7 bases agree with TRBD1. J was trimmed by 4 bases and V by 2 bases; bases with no gene match: 1. CDR1 and CDR2 from the germline V gene are MRHNA and SNTAGT. The CDR3 runs to 14 residues. The CDR3 DNA follows: TGTGCCAGCAGTGACGAGGGGGCCACCGGGGAGCTGTTTTTT. It yields the protein CASSDEGATGELFF.

This chain joins TRBV2 and TRBJ1-6, with 11 positions matching TRBD1. Trimming removed 7 bases from V and 8 bases from J; junction bases left unmatched: 7. This CDR3 comprises 15 residues. CDR1 is SNHLY, CDR2 FYNNEI, per germline. The CDR3, as DNA: TGTGCCAGCATAGGACAGGGGGCCAAGGATTCACCCCTCCACTTT. Its protein product is CASIGQGAKDSPLHF. Drawing the rest from reference TRBV2 and TRBJ1-6, the complete variable domain is EPEVTQTPSHQVTQMGQEVILRCVPISNHLYFYWYRQILGQKVEFLVSFYNNEISEKSEIFDDQFSVERPDGSNFTLKIRSTKLEDSAMYFCASIGQGAKDSPLHFGNGTRLTVT.

The chain couples TRBV2 to TRBJ2-1; unclear D gene. The V and J ends lost 6 bases and 4 bases respectively, with 10 bases between them. The CDR3 is made up of 13 amino acids. In germline, CDR1 is SNHLY, CDR2 FYNNEI. CDR3 protein: CASSQTEYNEQFF. Written as DNA, the CDR3 is TGTGCCAGCAGCCAGACGGAATACAATGAGCAGTTCTTC. Full variable domain (remainder filled in from reference TRBV2 and TRBJ2-1): EPEVTQTPSHQVTQMGQEVILRCVPISNHLYFYWYRQILGQKVEFLVSFYNNEISEKSEIFDDQFSVERPDGSNFTLKIRSTKLEDSAMYFCASSQTEYNEQFFGPGTRLTVL.

V is TRBV24-1 and J is TRBJ1-2; possibly TRBD1 for D (5 bases). This CDR3 spans 12 amino acids. CDR1 and CDR2 from the germline V gene are KGHDR and SFDVKD. V lost 7 bases, J lost 2 bases, and 7 bases lay in between. CDR3 amino acids: CATRDTNYGYTF. In DNA form, the CDR3 reads TGTGCCACCAGGGACACCAACTATGGCTACACCTTC.

V and J are TRBV19 and TRBJ1-2; a possible D gene is TRBD1 (6 bases). Trimming took 5 bases from V and 3 from J, leaving 13 bases between them. Germline V gene data show CDR1 as LNHDA and CDR2 as SQIVND (reference sequence). The CDR3 loop spans 14 amino acids. The CDR3: CASSYQGKDYGYTF. DNA for the CDR3: TGTGCCAGTAGTTACCAGGGGAAGGACTATGGCTACACCTTC.

The table lists this clone with a count of one. The rearrangement joins TRBV18 to TRBJ1-2; maybe TRBD1 (6 bases). Trimming removed 0 bases from V and 7 bases from J, with 15 bases in between. Germline V gene sequence: CDR1 KGHSH, CDR2 LQKENI. The CDR3 has 15 amino acids. The CDR3 protein is CASSPPVQGVSGYTF. CDR3 sequence (DNA): TGTGCCAGCTCACCACCGGTACAGGGAGTATCTGGCTACACCTTC.